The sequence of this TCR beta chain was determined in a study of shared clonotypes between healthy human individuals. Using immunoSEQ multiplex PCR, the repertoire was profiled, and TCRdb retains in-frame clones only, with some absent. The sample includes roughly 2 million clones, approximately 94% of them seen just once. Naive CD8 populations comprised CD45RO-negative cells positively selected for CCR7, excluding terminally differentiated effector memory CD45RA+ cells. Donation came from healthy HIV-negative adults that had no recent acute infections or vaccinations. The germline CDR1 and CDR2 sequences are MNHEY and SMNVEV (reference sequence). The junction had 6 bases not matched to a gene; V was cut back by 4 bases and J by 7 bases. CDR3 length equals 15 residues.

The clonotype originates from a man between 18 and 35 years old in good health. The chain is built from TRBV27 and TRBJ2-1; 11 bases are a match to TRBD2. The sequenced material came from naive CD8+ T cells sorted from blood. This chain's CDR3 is CASSYSGGGFNEQFF. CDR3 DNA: TGTGCCAGCAGTTATAGCGGGGGGGGTTTTAATGAGCAGTTCTTC.